This T cell receptor (beta chain) was sequenced for a study of T cells after posttransplantation cyclophosphamide. This clone was detected only a few times. Antigen unknown. Here immunoSEQ multiplex PCR was the method, and the copy in TCRdb shows in-frame clones only, minus some. The sample holds about 12,000 clones, and no clone turns up only once. General study findings and limits: Skin or GI-infiltrating T cells shared few TRB sequences with blood.

The germline V gene has CDR1 SGHRS and CDR2 YFSETQ. Trimming took 4 bases from V and 8 from J, leaving 21 bases between them. The CDR3 contains 15 residues. The sample comprised PBMCs. The rearrangement uses TRBV5-1 and TRBJ1-2; D gene unclear. This clonotype originated in a middle-aged woman in good health, CMV-negative, and a related stem cell transplant donor. CDR3 bases: TGCGCCAGCAGCGGTCAGAGGGCGACGTTTGAGGGCTACACCTTC. Translation gives CASSGQRATFEGYTF.